Included here is one TCR beta chain sequence, with context. As yet, its antigen is unknown. This record belongs to a study of T cell clones after liver transplantation. Study overall: Three of eight recipients were HCV-positive; others had non-autoimmune, non-viral indications. Standard immunosuppression, with no induction, continued until 12-24 months after transplant.

In germline, CDR1 is MDHEN, CDR2 SYDVKM. With 2 bases removed from V and 1 base from J, the gap between germline ends came to 5 bases. This CDR3 has 14 residues. Findings and limits, study-wide: Migration into the graft, not deletion, may explain lost graft donor-reactive T cells.

The data were produced by immunoSEQ multiplex PCR, yet TCRdb's version contains in-frame clones alone and is incomplete. The sample lists about 75,000 clones; approximately 81% were seen once. V and J are TRBV28 and TRBJ1-4; D is uncertain. The source of this sequence is a human patient who received a liver transplant. A subset of T cells may come from the graft donor. The specimen was CD4+ T cells from blood, collected 48 months after liver transplant. The chain's CDR3 is CASSLGRTNEKLFF. The CDR3 DNA reads TGTGCCAGCAGTTTAGGCAGAACTAATGAAAAACTGTTTTTT.